The 9 T cell receptor beta chains below all came from one sample that was sequenced in a study of T cells in Graves' hyperthyroidism and ophthalmopathy. TCR beta CDR3 regions were amplified from RNA. TCR CDR3 regions were first amplified by RT-PCR with HTBI primers. TCRdb re-analysed the multiplex PCR reads in MiXCR, keeping a single row per CDR3 protein. The sample gives 500,000 to 800,000 distinct CDR3 sequences, just under 45% of which show up once; less than 9% is in the top ten. Sequencing was done on a sample of peripheral blood or thyroid tissue (not recorded which). The source of these receptors is an adult man with Graves' disease, either hyperthyroidism or ophthalmopathy (not recorded which).

This clonotype was counted at least ten times. This rearrangement joins TRBV29-1 to TRBJ1-5; TRBD1 matches 11 bases. J was trimmed by 8 bases and V by 1 base; bases with no gene match: 4. This CDR3 is built from 14 residues. Germline CDR1 and CDR2: SQVTM and ANQGSEA. The CDR3 here is CSVEGGQGGEPQHF. CDR3 nucleotide sequence: TGCAGCGTTGAAGGGGGACAGGGGGGGGAGCCCCAGCATTTT.

V gene TRBV20-1 combines with J gene TRBJ1-1; D possibly corresponds to TRBD1 (6 bases). There are 12 residues in the CDR3. Looked up from germline, CDR1 is DFQATT and CDR2 is SNEGSKA (reference sequence). The V gene lost 8 bases and the J gene lost 0 bases, with 10 bases spanning the gap. Here the CDR3 DNA reads TGCAGTCCCACAGGGCTGAACACTGAAGCTTTCTTT. Translating it yields CSPTGLNTEAFF.

This clonotype was seen a few times. The V gene is TRBV15, the J gene TRBJ1-1, with D possibly matching TRBD1 (6 bases). The germline V and J ends were trimmed by 8 bases and 4 bases, with 14 bases remaining between them. This CDR3 is built from 13 residues. Per germline, CDR1 LNHNV and CDR2 YYDKDF (reference sequence). The DNA of the CDR3 is TGTGCCACCGCTAGCCAAGGGGGCACTGAAGCTTTCTTT. Amino acid sequence: CATASQGGTEAFF.

This clonotype has a count of ten or more. This chain connects TRBV7-2 to TRBJ2-7, with TRBD1 identical over 9 bases. CDR1 and CDR2 from the germline V gene are SGHTA and FQGNSA. After removal of 5 bases from V and 12 bases from J, the junction contained 11 bases not matched to a gene. The CDR3 has 13 amino acids. CDR3 region: CASSPSRDRERYF. CDR3 bases: TGTGCCAGCAGCCCGTCCCGGGACAGGGAGAGGTACTTC.

This chain uses TRBV2 with TRBJ1-5; TRBD1 agrees at 11 bases. J gave up 7 bases and V 5 bases, and 7 bases lay outside the gene matches. This CDR3 is built from 15 residues. CDR1 is SNHLY, CDR2 FYNNEI, per germline. CDR3 protein: CASSSGTGGGQPQHF. CDR3 bases: TGTGCCAGCAGTTCTGGGACAGGGGGAGGGCAGCCCCAGCATTTT.

This clonotype came up a few times. The gene calls are TRBV20-1 and TRBJ1-1; perhaps TRBD1 as D (6 bases). From germline, CDR1 is DFQATT and CDR2 SNEGSKA (reference sequence). The CDR3 loop spans 13 amino acids. V gave up 1 base and J gave up 6 bases, with 12 bases separating them. The CDR3 coding sequence is TGCAGTGCTAGAGCTCCGACAGGAGCTGAAGCTTTCTTT. Translated: CSARAPTGAEAFF.

This clonotype was seen only a few times. No conserved phenylalanine or tryptophan ends this CDR3, so it is likely a read error. This rearrangement joins TRBV9 to TRBJ2-7, with D perhaps being TRBD1 or TRBD2 (5 bases each). Trimming left V 6 bases short and J 2 bases short, with 15 bases between. The length of the CDR3 is 14 residues. CDR1 is SGDLS and CDR2 is YYNGEE in the germline V gene. CDR3 sequence reads: CASTPGTIAYEQYS. CDR3 in DNA: TGTGCCAGCACTCCCGGGACGATAGCCTACGAGCAGTACTCC.

The chain joins TRBV9 to TRBJ1-1; 9 nucleotides agree with TRBD1. Trimming cost V 5 bases and J 4 bases; bases outside gene matches: 3. CDR3 length equals 13 residues. In germline, CDR1 is SGDLS, CDR2 YYNGEE. The DNA for the CDR3 is TGTGCCAGCAGGATGGACAGGGGCACTGAAGCTTTCTTT. Amino acid sequence: CASRMDRGTEAFF. The variable domain in full, with the rest retrieved from reference TRBV9 and TRBJ1-1, is DSGVTQTPKHLITATGQRVTLRCSPRSGDLSVYWYQQSLDQGLQFLIQYYNGEERAKGNILERFSAQQFPDLHSELNLSSLELGDSALYFCASRMDRGTEAFFGQGTRLTVV.

This clonotype was counted only a few times. Its ends do not fully match the called genes, so a read error is possible. The chain carries TRBV4-1 and TRBJ2-5; D ambiguous. Germline V gives CDR1 MGHRA, CDR2 YSYEKL. CDR3 length equals 14 residues. This CDR3 reads CASSQVPIQETQYF. The CDR3 DNA reads TGTGCCAGCAGCCAAGTTCCAATCCAAGAGACCCAGTACTTC.